The clone carrying this T cell receptor beta chain was recorded many times. As yet, its antigen is unknown. Ophthalmopathy-affected donors exhibited moderate-to-severe activity, CAS ≥3, NOSPECS ≥4, and duration under 3 months. Other autoimmune diseases, uncontrolled infections, pregnancy or lactation led to the exclusion of patients. Amplification from RNA transcripts yielded the TCR beta CDR3 regions. An initial RT-PCR round employing HTBI primers preceded a second-round multiplex PCR. TCRdb independently ran MiXCR on the multiplex PCR reads; one entry per CDR3 protein. The sample carries some 400,000 distinct CDR3 sequences, about a sixth recorded once. This entry comes from a study of Graves' ophthalmopathy and Graves' hyperthyroidism. The junction had 5 bases not matched to a gene; V was cut back by 1 base and J by 2 bases. CDR1 and CDR2 from the germline V gene are DFQATT and SNEGSKA (reference sequence). CDR3 length equals 14 residues.

The study's findings and limits: An approximately 82% specificity and about 90% sensitivity were achieved by a 13-signature model that separated ophthalmopathy from stable hyperthyroidism.

Sample: peripheral blood. The chain couples TRBV20-1 to TRBJ2-7; TRBD2 agrees at 7 bases. The receptor was derived from a woman in her late teens or twenties with Graves' ophthalmopathy. CDR3 sequence: CSARGRLATYEQYF. For the CDR3, the DNA is TGCAGTGCTAGAGGCCGACTAGCAACCTACGAGCAGTACTTC.